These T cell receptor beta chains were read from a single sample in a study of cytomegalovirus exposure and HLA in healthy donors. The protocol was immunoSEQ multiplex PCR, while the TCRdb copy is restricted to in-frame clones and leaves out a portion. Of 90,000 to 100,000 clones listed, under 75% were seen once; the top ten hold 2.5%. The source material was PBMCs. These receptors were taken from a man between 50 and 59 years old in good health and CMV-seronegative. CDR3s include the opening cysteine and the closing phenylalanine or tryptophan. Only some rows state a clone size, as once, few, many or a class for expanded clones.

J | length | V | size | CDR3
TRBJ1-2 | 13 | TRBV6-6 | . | CASSYGTSYGYTF
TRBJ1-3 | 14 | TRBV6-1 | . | CASRAGHAGNTIYF
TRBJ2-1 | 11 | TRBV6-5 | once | CASSREGEQFF
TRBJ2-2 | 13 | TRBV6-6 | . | CASSYRGTGELFF
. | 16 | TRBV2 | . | CASSEAWLAGVYEQYF
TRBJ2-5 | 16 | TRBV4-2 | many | CASSQEGGGARETQYF
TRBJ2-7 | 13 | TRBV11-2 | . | CASSLTFSYEQYF
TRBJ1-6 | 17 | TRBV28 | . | CASSPPPRVRSNSPLHF
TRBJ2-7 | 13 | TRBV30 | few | CACDRGLTYEQYF
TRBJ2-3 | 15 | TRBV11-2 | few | CASSLIGQSTDTQYF
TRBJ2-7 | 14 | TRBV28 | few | CASSFRDRHYEQYF
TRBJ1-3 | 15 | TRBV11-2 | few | CASSPRLLAGNTIYF
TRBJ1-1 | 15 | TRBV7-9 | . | CASSFGFARRTEAFF
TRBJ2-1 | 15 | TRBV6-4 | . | CASSDQTGARNEQFF
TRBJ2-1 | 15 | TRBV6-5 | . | CASSRGTSGSNEQFF
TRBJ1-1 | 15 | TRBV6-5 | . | CASRLQQGAGTEAFF
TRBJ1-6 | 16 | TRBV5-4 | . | CASSAPNRGGRSPLHF
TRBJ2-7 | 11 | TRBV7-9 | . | CASSFDREQYF
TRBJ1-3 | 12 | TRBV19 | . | CASPGIGNTIYF
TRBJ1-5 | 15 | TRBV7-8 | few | CASSQVGQGYQPQHF
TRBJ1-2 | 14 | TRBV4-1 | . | CASSQAGGRFGYTF
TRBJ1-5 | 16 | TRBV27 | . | CASSPLSDSSNQPQHF
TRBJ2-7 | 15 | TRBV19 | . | CASSPGTGGFYEQYF
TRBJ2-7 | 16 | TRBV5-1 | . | CASSLARLAGTYEQYF
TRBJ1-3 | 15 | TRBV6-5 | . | CASSSLMDRGHTIYF
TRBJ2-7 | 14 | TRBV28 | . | CASSLAGTAYEQYF
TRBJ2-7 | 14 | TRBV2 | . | CASRGESTSYEQYF
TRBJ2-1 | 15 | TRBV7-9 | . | CASSRQTGANNEQFF
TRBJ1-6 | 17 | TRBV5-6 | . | CASSLGGSSSYNSPLHF
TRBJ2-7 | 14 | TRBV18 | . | CASSSRTESYEQYF
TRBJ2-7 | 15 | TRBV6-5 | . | CASSWGQGGSYEQYF
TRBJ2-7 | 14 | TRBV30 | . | CAWSVGGASYEQYF
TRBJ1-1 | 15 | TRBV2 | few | CASNPQGPLNTEAFF
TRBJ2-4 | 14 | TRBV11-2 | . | CASSSPSGSYIQYF
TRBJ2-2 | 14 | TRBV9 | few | CASSPGQGSGELFF
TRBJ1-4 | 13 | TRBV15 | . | CATSRDRGEKLFF
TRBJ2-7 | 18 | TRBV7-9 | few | CASSSLGGGRAGSYEQYF
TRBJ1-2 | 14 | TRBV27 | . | CASSFAPGTAGYTF
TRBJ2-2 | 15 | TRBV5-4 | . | CASSLGRGNTGELFF
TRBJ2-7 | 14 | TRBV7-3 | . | CASSLTAASGEQYF
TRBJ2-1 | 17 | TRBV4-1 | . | CASSQEGSGTSYNEQFF
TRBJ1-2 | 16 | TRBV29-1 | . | CSVDTIGQATVNGYTF
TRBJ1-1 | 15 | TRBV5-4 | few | CASSLGRTGDTEAFF
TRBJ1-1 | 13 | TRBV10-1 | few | CASSATWPTEAFF
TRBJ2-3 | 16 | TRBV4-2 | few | CASSQEERGGLDTQYF
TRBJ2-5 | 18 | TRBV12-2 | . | CASRLAEVVAGEQETQYF
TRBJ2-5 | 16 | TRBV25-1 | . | CASSDGLAGVLETQYF
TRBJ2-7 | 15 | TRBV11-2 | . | CASSLDGAGIDEQYF
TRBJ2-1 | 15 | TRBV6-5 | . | CASSYGLAAYNEQFF
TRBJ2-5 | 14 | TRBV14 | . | CASSLMGAGETQYF
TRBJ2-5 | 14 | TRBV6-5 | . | CASSFGQGWETQYF
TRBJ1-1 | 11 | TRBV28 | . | CASLFGPEAFF
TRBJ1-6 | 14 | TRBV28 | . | CASSLGQYNSPLHF
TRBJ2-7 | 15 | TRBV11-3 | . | CASSVRDSPIWEQYF
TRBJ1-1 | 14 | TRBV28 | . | CASRPGGWNTEAFF